Described below is a single T cell receptor beta chain sequence and its context. The sample belongs to a study of blood T cell repertoires in COVID-19. Turning to the study itself: The samples span acute and convalescent COVID-19 from the United States, Italy and Spain. Sources were T cells, B-cell-depleted T cells, or PBMCs; the material itself was cDNA or gDNA.

Between the trimmed V and J ends, which lost 3 bases and 8 bases, there was a span of 10 bases. CDR3 length: 13 residues. The Seattle patients joined while their infection was active and were tracked longitudinally afterward. Study processing details: Nucleated cell counts were estimated from reference gene primer amplification. Clones were sequenced by immunoSEQ multiplex PCR, and TCRdb holds only the in-frame ones, with some missing. V, J and clone size were drawn from that table, and D and trimming were deduced from the DNA. The table shows about 120,000 clones, with 90% occurring only once. The rearrangement joins TRBV12-3 or TRBV12-4 to TRBJ1-4, with D possibly being TRBD1 (5 bases). Sequencing was carried out using peripheral blood. The source is a woman in her sixties with COVID-19, enrolled during active disease. The CDR3 region is CASSFRVREKLFF. In DNA form, the CDR3 reads TGTGCCAGCAGTTTCAGGGTTCGGGAAAAACTGTTTTTT.